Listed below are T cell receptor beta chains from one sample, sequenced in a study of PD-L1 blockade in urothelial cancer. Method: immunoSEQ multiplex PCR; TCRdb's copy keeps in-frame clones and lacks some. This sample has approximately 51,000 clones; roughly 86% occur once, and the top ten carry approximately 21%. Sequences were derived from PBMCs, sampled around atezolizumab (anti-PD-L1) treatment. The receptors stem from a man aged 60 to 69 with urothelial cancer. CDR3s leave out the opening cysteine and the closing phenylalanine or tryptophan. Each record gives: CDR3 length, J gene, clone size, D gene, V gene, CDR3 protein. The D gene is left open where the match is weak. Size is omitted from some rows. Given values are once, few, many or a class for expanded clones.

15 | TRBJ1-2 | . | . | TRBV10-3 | AISDPRDRPNLYGYT
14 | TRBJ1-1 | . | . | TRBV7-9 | ASSLGGGSRDTEAF
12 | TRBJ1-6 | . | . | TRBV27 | ASSFRVYNSPLH
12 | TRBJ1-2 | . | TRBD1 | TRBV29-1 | SVVKGALGNGYT
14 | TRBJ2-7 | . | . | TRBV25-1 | ASSVLSGKFSYEQY
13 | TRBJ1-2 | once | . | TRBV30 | AWNERLGGVYGYT
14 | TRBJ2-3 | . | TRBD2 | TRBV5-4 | ASSPGTTRSTDTQY
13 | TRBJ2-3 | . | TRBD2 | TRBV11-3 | ASSALAGSTDTQY
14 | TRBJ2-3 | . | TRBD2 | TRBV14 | ASSQRVAGPTDTQY
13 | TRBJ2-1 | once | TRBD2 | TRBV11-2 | ASSPSGGTNNEQF
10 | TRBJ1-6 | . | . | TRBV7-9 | ASSLALGPLH
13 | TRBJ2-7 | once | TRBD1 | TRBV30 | AWRKQGSLSYEQY
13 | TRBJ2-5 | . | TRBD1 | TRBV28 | ASSSSGQGRETQY
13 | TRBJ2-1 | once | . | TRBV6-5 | ASSYLAGEINEQF
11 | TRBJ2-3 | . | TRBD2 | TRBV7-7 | ASSWAGDDTQY
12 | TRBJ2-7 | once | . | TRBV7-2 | ASSLPGVGYEQY
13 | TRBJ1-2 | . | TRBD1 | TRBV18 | ASSHIDRANYGYT
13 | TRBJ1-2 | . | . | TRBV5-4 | ASSLEGNLGKSYT
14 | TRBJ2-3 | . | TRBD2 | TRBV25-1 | ASSELERESTDTQY
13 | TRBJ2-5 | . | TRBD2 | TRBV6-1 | ASSGLAGGQETQY
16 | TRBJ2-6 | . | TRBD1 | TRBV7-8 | ASSLRDRVSSGANVLT
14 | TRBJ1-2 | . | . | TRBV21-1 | ASSKPISTGAYGYT
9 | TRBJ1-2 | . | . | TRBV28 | ASMRAGGYT
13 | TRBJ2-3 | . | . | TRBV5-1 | ASSLLAESTDTQY
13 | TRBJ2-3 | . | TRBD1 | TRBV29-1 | SALSGTVSTDTQY
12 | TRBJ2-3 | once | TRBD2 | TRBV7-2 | ASSPSGRTDTQY
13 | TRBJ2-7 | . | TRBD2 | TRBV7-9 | ASSLVGGGVHEQY
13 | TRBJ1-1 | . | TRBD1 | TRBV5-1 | ASSLVGTVNTEAF
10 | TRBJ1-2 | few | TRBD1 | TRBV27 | ASRTGGSGYT
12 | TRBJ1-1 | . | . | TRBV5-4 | ASSLSVYGREAF
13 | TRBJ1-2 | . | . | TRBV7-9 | ASSQEQGSNYRYT
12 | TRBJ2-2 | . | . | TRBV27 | ASSGGSLTGELF
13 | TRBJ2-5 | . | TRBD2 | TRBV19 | ASSIGGGHQETQY
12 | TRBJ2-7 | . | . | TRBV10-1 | ASSETTDSYEQY
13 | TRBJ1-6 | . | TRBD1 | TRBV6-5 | ASSSGTGVNSPLH
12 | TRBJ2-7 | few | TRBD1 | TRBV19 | ASSRQGELYEQY
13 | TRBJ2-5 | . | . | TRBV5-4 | ASGRQGGLPETQY
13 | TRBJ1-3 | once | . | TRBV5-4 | ASSFDTGSGNTIY
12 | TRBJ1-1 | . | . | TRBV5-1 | VSSKDSLNTEAF
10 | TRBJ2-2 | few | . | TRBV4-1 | ASSPNTGELF
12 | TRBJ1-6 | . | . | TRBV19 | ASSYRALDSPLH
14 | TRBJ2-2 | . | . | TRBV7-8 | ASSLVVRVWTGELF
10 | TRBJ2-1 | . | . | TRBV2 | ASVLRDGEQF
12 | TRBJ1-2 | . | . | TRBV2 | ASSEAGLRQGYT
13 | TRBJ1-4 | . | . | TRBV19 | ASSSLLLANEKLF
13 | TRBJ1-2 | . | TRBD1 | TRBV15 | ATSRDVRTGVGYT
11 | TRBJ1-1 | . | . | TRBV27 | ASSLSRAYPAY
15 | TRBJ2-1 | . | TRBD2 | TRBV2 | ASRDGLAGGFYNEQF
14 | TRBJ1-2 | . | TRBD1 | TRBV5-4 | ASSLAQKTGGSGYT
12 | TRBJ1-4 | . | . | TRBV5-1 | ASSRIGTNEKLF